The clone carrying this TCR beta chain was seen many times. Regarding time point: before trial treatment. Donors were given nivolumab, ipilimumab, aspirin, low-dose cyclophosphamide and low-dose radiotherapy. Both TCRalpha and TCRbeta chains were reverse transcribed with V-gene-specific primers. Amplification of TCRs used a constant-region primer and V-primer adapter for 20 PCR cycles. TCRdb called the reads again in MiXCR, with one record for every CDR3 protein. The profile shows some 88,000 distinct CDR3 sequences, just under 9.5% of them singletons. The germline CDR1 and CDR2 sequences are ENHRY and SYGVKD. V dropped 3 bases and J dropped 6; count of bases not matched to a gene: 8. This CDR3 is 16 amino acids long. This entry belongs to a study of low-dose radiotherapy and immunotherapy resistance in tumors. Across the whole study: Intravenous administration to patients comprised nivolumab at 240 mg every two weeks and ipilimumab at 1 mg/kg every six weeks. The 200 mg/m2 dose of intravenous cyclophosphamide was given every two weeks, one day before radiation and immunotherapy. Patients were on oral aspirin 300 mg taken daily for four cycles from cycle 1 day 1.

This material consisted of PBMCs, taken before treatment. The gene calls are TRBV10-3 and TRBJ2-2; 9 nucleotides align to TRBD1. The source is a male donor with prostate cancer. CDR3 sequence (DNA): TGTGCCATCAGTGAAGGACAGGGGACTATCGCCGGGGAGCTGTTTTTT. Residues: CAISEGQGTIAGELFF.